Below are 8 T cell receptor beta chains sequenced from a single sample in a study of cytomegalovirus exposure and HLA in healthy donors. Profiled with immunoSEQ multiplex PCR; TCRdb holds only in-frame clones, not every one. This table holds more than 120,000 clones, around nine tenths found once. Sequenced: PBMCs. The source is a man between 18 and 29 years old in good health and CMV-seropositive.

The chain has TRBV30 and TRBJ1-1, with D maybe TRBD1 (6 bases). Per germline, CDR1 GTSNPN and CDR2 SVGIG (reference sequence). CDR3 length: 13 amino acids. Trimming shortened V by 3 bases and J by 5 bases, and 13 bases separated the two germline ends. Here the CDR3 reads CAWSTGYRTEAFF. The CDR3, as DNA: TGTGCCTGGAGCACAGGGTACAGGACTGAAGCTTTCTTT.

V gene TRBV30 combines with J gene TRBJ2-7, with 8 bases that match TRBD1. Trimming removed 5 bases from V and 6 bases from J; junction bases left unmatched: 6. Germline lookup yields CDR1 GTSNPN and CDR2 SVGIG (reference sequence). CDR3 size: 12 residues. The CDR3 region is CAWGQGGPEQYF. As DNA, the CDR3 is TGTGCCTGGGGACAGGGTGGTCCCGAGCAGTACTTC.

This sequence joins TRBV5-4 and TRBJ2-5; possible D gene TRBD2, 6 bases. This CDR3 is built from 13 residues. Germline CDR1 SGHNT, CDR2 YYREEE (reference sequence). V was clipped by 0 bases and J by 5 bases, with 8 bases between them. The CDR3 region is CASSLVGGETQYF. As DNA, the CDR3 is TGTGCCAGCAGCTTGGTTGGGGGGGAGACCCAGTACTTC.

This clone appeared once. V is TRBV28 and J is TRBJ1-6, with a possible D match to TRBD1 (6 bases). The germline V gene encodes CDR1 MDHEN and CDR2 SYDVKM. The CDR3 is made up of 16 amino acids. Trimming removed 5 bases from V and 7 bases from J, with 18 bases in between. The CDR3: CASSQFRGHGNSPLHF. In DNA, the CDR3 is TGTGCCAGCAGTCAGTTCAGGGGTCACGGGAATTCACCCCTCCACTTT.

The CDR3 here is CASSSTGEYQETQYF. The CDR3 region has the DNA TGTGCCAGCAGCTCTACAGGGGAGTACCAAGAGACCCAGTACTTC. The chain couples TRBV7-9 to TRBJ2-5, with 7 bases aligning to TRBD1. The CDR3 is 15 amino acids. Germline V gene sequence: CDR1 SEHNR, CDR2 FQNEAQ (reference sequence). V dropped 4 bases and J dropped 0; count of bases not matched to a gene: 5. Full variable domain (remainder filled in from reference TRBV7-9 and TRBJ2-5): DTGVSQNPRHKITKRGQNVTFRCDPISEHNRLYWYRQTLGQGPEFLTYFQNEAQLEKSRLLSDRFSAERPKGSFSTLEIQRTEQGDSAMYLCASSSTGEYQETQYFGPGTRLLVL.

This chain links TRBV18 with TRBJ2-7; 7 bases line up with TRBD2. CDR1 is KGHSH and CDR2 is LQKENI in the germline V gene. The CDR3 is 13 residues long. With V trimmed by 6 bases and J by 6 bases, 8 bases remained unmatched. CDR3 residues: CASSLTSPGEQYF. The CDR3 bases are TGTGCCAGCTCCCTGACTAGCCCGGGCGAGCAGTACTTC.

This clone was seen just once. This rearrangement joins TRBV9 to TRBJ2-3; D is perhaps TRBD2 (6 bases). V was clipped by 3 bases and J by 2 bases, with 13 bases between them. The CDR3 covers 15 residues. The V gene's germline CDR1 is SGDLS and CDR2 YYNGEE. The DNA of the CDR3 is TGTGCCAGCAGCGGCCCGGGACTGCACACAGATACGCAGTATTTT. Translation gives CASSGPGLHTDTQYF.

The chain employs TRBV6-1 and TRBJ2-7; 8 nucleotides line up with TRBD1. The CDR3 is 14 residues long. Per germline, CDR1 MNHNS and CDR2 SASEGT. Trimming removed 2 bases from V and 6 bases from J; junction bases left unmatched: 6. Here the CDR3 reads CASSEMWTGIEQYF. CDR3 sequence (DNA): TGTGCCAGCAGTGAAATGTGGACAGGGATCGAGCAGTACTTC.